Listed below are T cell receptor beta chains from one sample, sequenced in a study of T cells in Graves' hyperthyroidism and ophthalmopathy. TCRdb re-called the multiplex PCR reads with MiXCR, one entry per CDR3 protein. The repertoire has approximately 380,000 distinct CDR3 sequences, over 13% of them found once; the top ten carry 25% to 30%. Sequenced sample: blood. Receptors were obtained from a man aged 45-60 years with Graves' ophthalmopathy. Both conserved end residues are part of each CDR3. The order of the fields is V gene, clone size, D gene, J gene, CDR3 protein, CDR3 DNA. The D gene is left open where the match is weak. Rows may omit the clone size; those that give it use once, few, many or a size class.

V gene: TRBV5-1; clone size: many; D gene: .; J gene: TRBJ2-7; CDR3 protein: CASSLRLGPYEQYF; CDR3 DNA: TGCGCCAGCAGCCTTCGGCTGGGTCCCTACGAGCAGTACTTC
V gene: TRBV30; clone size: many; D gene: TRBD2; J gene: TRBJ2-7; CDR3 protein: CAWSAGGSVPGEQYF; CDR3 DNA: TGTGCCTGGAGTGCGGGCGGGAGTGTGCCGGGCGAGCAGTACTTC
V gene: TRBV28; clone size: .; D gene: TRBD1; J gene: TRBJ2-7; CDR3 protein: CASRDVPGQAYEQYF; CDR3 DNA: TGTGCCAGCAGAGACGTTCCGGGACAGGCTTACGAGCAGTACTTC
V gene: TRBV6-2/TRBV6-3; clone size: many; D gene: TRBD2; J gene: TRBJ2-1; CDR3 protein: CASSQRDYNEQFF; CDR3 DNA: TGTGCCAGCAGCCAGCGGGACTACAATGAGCAGTTCTTC
V gene: TRBV2; clone size: many; D gene: .; J gene: TRBJ1-2; CDR3 protein: CASRAGEGHYGYTF; CDR3 DNA: TGTGCCAGCAGGGCGGGGGAGGGACACTATGGCTACACCTTC
V gene: TRBV7-9; clone size: many; D gene: .; J gene: TRBJ2-3; CDR3 protein: CASSSPSKTVMADTQYF; CDR3 DNA: TGTGCCAGCAGCTCTCCTAGCAAAACCGTAATGGCAGATACGCAGTATTTT
V gene: TRBV3-1; clone size: many; D gene: .; J gene: TRBJ2-7; CDR3 protein: CASSRVVYEQYF; CDR3 DNA: TGTGCCAGCAGCCGGGTGGTGTACGAGCAGTACTTC
V gene: TRBV28; clone size: many; D gene: TRBD2; J gene: TRBJ2-1; CDR3 protein: CASRGTSVNNEQFF; CDR3 DNA: TGTGCCAGCAGGGGGACTAGCGTCAACAATGAGCAGTTCTTC
V gene: TRBV28; clone size: .; D gene: TRBD2; J gene: TRBJ2-3; CDR3 protein: CASSTRFMDGGSGRFDTQYF; CDR3 DNA: TGTGCCAGCAGTACCCGCTTTATGGACGGGGGTAGCGGGAGATTTGATACGCAGTATTTT
V gene: TRBV19; clone size: few; D gene: TRBD1; J gene: TRBJ2-3; CDR3 protein: CASSLGQGDTQYF; CDR3 DNA: TGTGCCAGTAGTTTGGGACAGGGAGATACGCAGTATTTT
V gene: TRBV20-1; clone size: .; D gene: TRBD1; J gene: TRBJ1-2; CDR3 protein: CSATDRAYGYTF; CDR3 DNA: TGCAGTGCAACCGACAGGGCCTATGGCTACACCTTC
V gene: TRBV5-5; clone size: many; D gene: TRBD2; J gene: TRBJ2-1; CDR3 protein: CASSLRSSGVNEQFF; CDR3 DNA: TGTGCCAGCAGCTTGCGGTCTAGCGGAGTTAATGAGCAGTTCTTC
V gene: TRBV5-1; clone size: many; D gene: .; J gene: TRBJ2-2; CDR3 protein: CASSLIQYTGELFF; CDR3 DNA: TGCGCCAGCAGCTTGATTCAGTACACCGGGGAGCTGTTTTTT
V gene: TRBV7-6; clone size: .; D gene: .; J gene: TRBJ2-3; CDR3 protein: CASSLMSTSPDTQYF; CDR3 DNA: TGTGCCAGCAGCTTAATGAGCACCTCGCCAGATACGCAGTATTTT
V gene: TRBV4-1; clone size: .; D gene: .; J gene: TRBJ2-4; CDR3 protein: CASSQDGARVHGGIQYF; CDR3 DNA: TGCGCCAGCAGCCAAGATGGGGCTCGGGTCCACGGGGGCATTCAGTACTTC
V gene: TRBV27; clone size: many; D gene: .; J gene: TRBJ1-1; CDR3 protein: CASSLGGLNTEAFF; CDR3 DNA: TGTGCCAGCAGTTTGGGGGGGTTGAACACTGAAGCTTTCTTT
V gene: TRBV25-1; clone size: many; D gene: TRBD1; J gene: TRBJ1-2; CDR3 protein: CASRGQTTGPYGYTF; CDR3 DNA: TGTGCCAGCAGGGGCCAAACGACAGGGCCCTATGGCTACACCTTC
V gene: TRBV6-1; clone size: many; D gene: TRBD1; J gene: TRBJ1-2; CDR3 protein: CASTRRGQAPWGYTF; CDR3 DNA: TGTGCCAGCACCCGACGGGGACAGGCCCCCTGGGGCTACACCTTC
V gene: TRBV7-9; clone size: few; D gene: .; J gene: TRBJ1-1; CDR3 protein: CASSRRAGLNTEAFF; CDR3 DNA: TGTGCCAGCAGCCGGAGGGCAGGTCTGAACACTGAAGCTTTCTTT
V gene: TRBV15; clone size: few; D gene: TRBD2; J gene: TRBJ2-5; CDR3 protein: CATSRGGLAGVQETQYF; CDR3 DNA: TGTGCCACCAGCAGAGGGGGGCTAGCGGGTGTTCAAGAGACCCAGTACTTC
V gene: TRBV2; clone size: many; D gene: .; J gene: TRBJ2-7; CDR3 protein: CASRQQGYDEQYF; CDR3 DNA: TGTGCCAGCAGACAACAGGGATATGACGAGCAGTACTTC
V gene: TRBV20-1; clone size: few; D gene: .; J gene: TRBJ2-5; CDR3 protein: CSARATLGFQETQYF; CDR3 DNA: TGCAGTGCTAGGGCCACTTTAGGGTTCCAAGAGACCCAGTACTTC
V gene: TRBV15; clone size: many; D gene: .; J gene: TRBJ2-2; CDR3 protein: CATSRDRRGNTGELFF; CDR3 DNA: TGTGCCACCAGCAGAGATAGGCGGGGGAACACCGGGGAGCTGTTTTTT
V gene: TRBV27; clone size: many; D gene: TRBD2; J gene: TRBJ2-3; CDR3 protein: CASSTRTSGINKGGADTQYF; CDR3 DNA: TGTGCCAGCAGTACCCGGACTAGCGGGATTAATAAGGGGGGCGCAGATACGCAGTATTTT
V gene: TRBV6-2/TRBV6-3; clone size: .; D gene: .; J gene: TRBJ2-3; CDR3 protein: CASSYGKFSSTDTQYF; CDR3 DNA: TGTGCCAGCAGTTACGGAAAATTTTCTAGCACAGATACGCAGTATTTT
V gene: TRBV6-1; clone size: many; D gene: .; J gene: TRBJ1-1; CDR3 protein: CASRQDLTVNTEAFF; CDR3 DNA: TGTGCCAGCAGGCAGGACCTAACGGTGAACACTGAAGCTTTCTTT
V gene: TRBV3-1; clone size: many; D gene: .; J gene: TRBJ1-1; CDR3 protein: CASSHDGRGYGITEAFF; CDR3 DNA: TGTGCCAGCAGCCACGACGGGAGAGGTTACGGCATCACTGAAGCTTTCTTT
V gene: TRBV19; clone size: few; D gene: .; J gene: TRBJ1-2; CDR3 protein: CASSDTSAGYTF; CDR3 DNA: TGTGCCAGTAGTGACACTTCGGCCGGCTACACCTTC
V gene: TRBV6-1; clone size: few; D gene: TRBD2; J gene: TRBJ2-1; CDR3 protein: CASRASGRAGSEQFF; CDR3 DNA: TGTGCCAGCAGGGCTAGCGGGAGGGCAGGGAGTGAGCAGTTCTTC
V gene: TRBV5-4; clone size: many; D gene: .; J gene: TRBJ2-1; CDR3 protein: CASSWTEANEQFF; CDR3 DNA: TGTGCCAGCAGCTGGACGGAGGCCAATGAGCAGTTCTTC
V gene: TRBV12-3/TRBV12-4; clone size: many; D gene: .; J gene: TRBJ1-5; CDR3 protein: CASSTQQSNQPQHF; CDR3 DNA: TGTGCCAGTTCAACACAACAGAGCAATCAGCCCCAGCATTTT
V gene: TRBV11-2; clone size: .; D gene: .; J gene: TRBJ1-1; CDR3 protein: CASSLVSSTEAFF; CDR3 DNA: TGTGCCAGCAGCTTAGTGAGTAGCACTGAAGCTTTCTTT
V gene: TRBV6-1; clone size: .; D gene: .; J gene: TRBJ2-5; CDR3 protein: CASSDGGFRETQYF; CDR3 DNA: TGTGCCAGCAGTGACGGAGGGTTCCGAGAGACCCAGTACTTC
V gene: TRBV7-2; clone size: many; D gene: .; J gene: TRBJ2-3; CDR3 protein: CASSLARGLTDTQYF; CDR3 DNA: TGTGCCAGCAGCTTAGCGCGGGGGCTCACAGATACGCAGTATTTT
V gene: TRBV7-6; clone size: .; D gene: TRBD2; J gene: TRBJ2-5; CDR3 protein: CASSPTSGRVGGETQYF; CDR3 DNA: TGTGCCAGCAGTCCGACTAGCGGGAGGGTCGGAGGGGAGACCCAGTACTTC
V gene: TRBV7-2; clone size: many; D gene: .; J gene: TRBJ2-1; CDR3 protein: CASTPRLRGHPVHEQFF; CDR3 DNA: TGTGCCAGCACCCCTAGGCTTCGGGGGCACCCCGTGCATGAGCAGTTCTTC
V gene: TRBV27; clone size: .; D gene: .; J gene: TRBJ1-2; CDR3 protein: CASSSTSGVGYTF; CDR3 DNA: TGTGCCAGCAGTTCCACCTCCGGGGTCGGCTACACCTTC
V gene: TRBV19; clone size: .; D gene: .; J gene: TRBJ2-7; CDR3 protein: CASKQRSYEQYF; CDR3 DNA: TGTGCCAGTAAACAGCGGAGCTACGAGCAGTACTTC
V gene: TRBV7-8; clone size: few; D gene: TRBD1; J gene: TRBJ2-1; CDR3 protein: CASSLVTGGHNEQFF; CDR3 DNA: TGTGCCAGCAGCTTAGTAACAGGGGGCCACAATGAGCAGTTCTTC